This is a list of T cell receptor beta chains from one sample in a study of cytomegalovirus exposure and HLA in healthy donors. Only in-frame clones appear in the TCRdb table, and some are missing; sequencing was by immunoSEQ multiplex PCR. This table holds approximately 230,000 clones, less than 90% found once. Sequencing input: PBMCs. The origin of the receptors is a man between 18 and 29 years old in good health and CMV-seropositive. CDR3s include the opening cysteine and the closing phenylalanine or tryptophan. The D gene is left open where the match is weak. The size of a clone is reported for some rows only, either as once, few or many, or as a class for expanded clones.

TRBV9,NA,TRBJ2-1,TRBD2,CASSPGLAGGKDEQFF,TGTGCCAGCAGCCCGGGACTAGCGGGAGGGAAGGATGAGCAGTTCTTC
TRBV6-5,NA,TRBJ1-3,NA,CASSTRGVSGNTIYF,TGTGCCAGCAGTACCCGAGGGGTCTCTGGAAACACCATATATTTT
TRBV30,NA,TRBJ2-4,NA,CAWSVRPRIAKNIQYF,TGTGCCTGGAGTGTACGCCCCAGGATAGCCAAAAACATTCAGTACTTC
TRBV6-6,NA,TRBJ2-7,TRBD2,CASSIGGGSSYEQYF,TGTGCCAGCAGCATCGGGGGGGGCAGCTCCTACGAGCAGTACTTC
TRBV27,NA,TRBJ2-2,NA,CASSSNGELFF,TGTGCCAGCAGTTCCAACGGGGAGCTGTTTTTT
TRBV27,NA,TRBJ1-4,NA,CASSSQKGDEKLFF,TGTGCCAGCAGTTCTCAGAAAGGGGATGAAAAACTGTTTTTT
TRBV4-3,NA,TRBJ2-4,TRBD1,CASSSEDRAGNIQYF,TGCGCCAGCAGTTCCGAGGACAGGGCTGGAAACATTCAGTACTTC
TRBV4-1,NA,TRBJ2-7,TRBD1,CASSQEAQTGAHEQYF,TGCGCCAGCAGCCAAGAAGCCCAGACAGGGGCCCACGAGCAGTACTTC
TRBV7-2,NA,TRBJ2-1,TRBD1,CASSPSQGSYNEQFF,TGTGCCAGCAGCCCGTCACAGGGGTCCTACAATGAGCAGTTCTTC
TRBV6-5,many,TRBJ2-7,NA,CASNAMGTLLNEQYF,TGTGCCAGCAACGCGATGGGGACGCTTCTAAACGAGCAGTACTTC
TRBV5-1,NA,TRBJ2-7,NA,CASSAGFDEQYF,TGCGCCAGCAGTGCAGGGTTCGACGAGCAGTACTTC
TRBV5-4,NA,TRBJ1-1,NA,CASSHGKMGMNTEAFF,TGTGCCAGCAGCCACGGGAAAATGGGCATGAACACTGAAGCTTTCTTT
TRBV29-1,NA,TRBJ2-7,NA,CSVVTAARYEQYF,TGCAGCGTTGTTACAGCGGCAAGGTACGAGCAGTACTTC
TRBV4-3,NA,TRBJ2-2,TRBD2,CASSHLMQPRGRNTGELFF,TGCGCCAGCAGCCACCTCATGCAACCCCGCGGGAGGAACACCGGGGAGCTGTTTTTT
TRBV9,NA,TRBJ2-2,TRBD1,CASSPTGQLTGELFF,TGTGCCAGCAGCCCTACGGGACAGCTAACCGGGGAGCTGTTTTTT
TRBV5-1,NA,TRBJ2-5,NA,CASSLAAKETQYF,TGCGCCAGCAGCTTAGCGGCTAAAGAGACCCAGTACTTC
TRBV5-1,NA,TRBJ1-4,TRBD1,CASSFQGALNEKLFF,TGCGCCAGCAGCTTTCAGGGGGCCCTGAATGAAAAACTGTTTTTT
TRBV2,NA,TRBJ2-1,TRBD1,CASKDRVGNEQFF,TGTGCCAGCAAGGACAGGGTCGGGAATGAGCAGTTCTTC
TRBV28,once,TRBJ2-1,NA,CASSFRTLNNEQFF,TGTGCCAGCAGTTTCCGGACACTAAACAATGAGCAGTTCTTC
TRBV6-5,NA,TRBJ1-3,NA,CASSPAQPGNTIYF,TGTGCCAGCAGTCCAGCACAGCCTGGAAACACCATATATTTT
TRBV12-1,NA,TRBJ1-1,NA,CASSFAPGNTANTEAFF,NA
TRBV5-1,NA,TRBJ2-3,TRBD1,CASSLEGQYTDTQYF,TGCGCCAGCAGCTTGGAGGGACAGTACACAGATACGCAGTATTTT
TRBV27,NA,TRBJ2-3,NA,CASSLSINGNTQYF,TGTGCCAGCAGTTTGAGTATCAACGGCAATACGCAGTATTTT
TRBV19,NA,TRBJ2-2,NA,CASSIGRTLTGELFF,TGTGCCAGTAGTATAGGCCGAACGCTCACCGGGGAGCTGTTTTTT
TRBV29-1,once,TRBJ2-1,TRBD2,CSVEGLADSSYNEQFF,TGCAGCGTTGAGGGACTAGCGGATAGCTCCTACAATGAGCAGTTCTTC
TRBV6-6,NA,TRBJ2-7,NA,CASSYGRASSYEQYF,TGTGCCAGCAGTTACGGCAGGGCAAGCTCCTACGAGCAGTACTTC
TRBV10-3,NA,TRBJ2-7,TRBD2,CAISESLAGAGYEQYF,TGTGCCATCAGTGAGTCGCTGGCGGGAGCGGGGTACGAGCAGTACTTC
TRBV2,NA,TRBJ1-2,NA,CASSGNKAGGNYGYTF,TGTGCCAGCAGTGGGAATAAGGCAGGTGGAAACTATGGCTACACCTTC
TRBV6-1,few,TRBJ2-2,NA,CASRGSRGGELFF,TGTGCCAGCAGAGGGTCTAGGGGCGGGGAGCTGTTTTTT
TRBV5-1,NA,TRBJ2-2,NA,CASSLEGPGELFF,TGCGCCAGCAGCTTGGAGGGTCCCGGGGAGCTGTTTTTT
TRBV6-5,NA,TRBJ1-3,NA,CASSYRDSGNTIYF,TGTGCCAGCAGTTACAGGGACTCTGGAAACACCATATATTTT
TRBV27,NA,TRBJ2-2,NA,CASGVLLRRTGELFF,TGTGCCAGCGGAGTACTTCTTAGGAGGACCGGGGAGCTGTTTTTT
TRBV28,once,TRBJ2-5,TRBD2,CASSLLAGVETQYF,TGTGCCAGCAGTTTACTAGCGGGAGTAGAGACCCAGTACTTC
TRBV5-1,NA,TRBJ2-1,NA,CASRTVPGLAREQFF,TGCGCCAGCAGAACCGTGCCGGGATTAGCTAGGGAGCAGTTCTTC
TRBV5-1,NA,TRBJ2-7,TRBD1,CASSNFPTGVGYEQYF,TGCGCCAGCAGCAACTTCCCGACAGGGGTGGGGTACGAGCAGTACTTC
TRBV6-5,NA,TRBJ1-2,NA,CASRPSTGSGYTF,TGTGCCAGCAGACCTTCGACAGGTAGCGGCTACACCTTC
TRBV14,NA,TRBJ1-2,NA,CASSQQSGYGYTF,TGTGCCAGCAGCCAACAGAGCGGGTATGGCTACACCTTC
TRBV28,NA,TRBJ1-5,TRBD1,CASSTGGQPQHF,TGTGCCAGCAGTACAGGGGGGCAGCCCCAGCATTTT
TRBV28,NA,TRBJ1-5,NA,CASSFSRQPQHF,TGTGCCAGCAGTTTCTCCCGCCAGCCCCAGCATTTT
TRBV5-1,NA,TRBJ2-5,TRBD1,CASSLGQGRETQYF,TGCGCCAGCAGCTTGGGACAGGGAAGGGAGACCCAGTACTTC
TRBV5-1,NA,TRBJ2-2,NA,CASRQGLTGELFF,TGCGCCAGCAGACAGGGTCTGACCGGGGAGCTGTTTTTT
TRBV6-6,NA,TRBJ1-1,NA,CASSYHITMNTEAFF,TGTGCCAGCAGTTACCACATCACAATGAACACTGAAGCTTTCTTT
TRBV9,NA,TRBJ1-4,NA,CASSVQATNEKLFF,TGTGCCAGCAGCGTACAAGCAACTAATGAAAAACTGTTTTTT
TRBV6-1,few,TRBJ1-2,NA,CASSEWAQLNYGYTF,TGTGCCAGCAGTGAATGGGCACAGTTGAACTATGGCTACACCTTC
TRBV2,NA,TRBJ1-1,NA,CALGRGNTEAFF,TGTGCCCTAGGTCGGGGCAACACTGAAGCTTTCTTT
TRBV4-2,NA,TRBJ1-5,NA,CASSQVMRINQPQHF,TGTGCCAGCAGCCAAGTTATGCGAATTAATCAGCCCCAGCATTTT
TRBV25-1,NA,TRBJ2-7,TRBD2,CASSESGLAGVYEQYF,TGTGCCAGCAGTGAGAGTGGACTAGCGGGAGTCTACGAGCAGTACTTC
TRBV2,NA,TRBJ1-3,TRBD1,CASTWSDRAGNTIYF,TGTGCCAGCACCTGGTCGGACAGGGCTGGAAACACCATATATTTT
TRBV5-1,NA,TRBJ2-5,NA,CASSSAGLGETQYF,TGCGCCAGCAGCTCGGCGGGATTAGGAGAGACCCAGTACTTC
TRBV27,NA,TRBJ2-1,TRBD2,CASAASILAASYNEQFF,TGTGCCAGCGCCGCATCCATTCTAGCGGCCTCCTACAATGAGCAGTTCTTC